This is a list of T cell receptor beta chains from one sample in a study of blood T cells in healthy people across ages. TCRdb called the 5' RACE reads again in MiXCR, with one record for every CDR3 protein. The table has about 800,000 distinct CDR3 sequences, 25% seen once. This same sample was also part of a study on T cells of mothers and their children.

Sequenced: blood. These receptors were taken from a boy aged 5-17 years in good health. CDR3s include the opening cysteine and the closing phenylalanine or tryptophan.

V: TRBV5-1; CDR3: CASSLVGVNTEAFF
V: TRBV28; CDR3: CASSLHGGSTDTQYF
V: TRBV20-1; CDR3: CSARADRGYYGYTF
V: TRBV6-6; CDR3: CASRSLDLEGGYTF
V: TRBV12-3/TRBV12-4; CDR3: CASSLRVSNTEAFF
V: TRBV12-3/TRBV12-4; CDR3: CASKTGADTQYF
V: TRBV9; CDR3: CASSPSGRGEQFF
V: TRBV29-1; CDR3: CSGGRDRGADEQYF
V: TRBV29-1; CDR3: CSVDLTDEQYF
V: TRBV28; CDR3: CASSLGSLDYEQYF
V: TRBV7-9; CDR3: CASSPTEHTDTQYF
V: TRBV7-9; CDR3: CASSLAGTETQYF
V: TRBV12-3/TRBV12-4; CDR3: CASGPLALAQYF
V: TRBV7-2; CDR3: CASSLTGGKETQYF
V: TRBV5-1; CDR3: CASSLGGTTITDTQYF
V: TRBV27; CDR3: CASSPLPMGSWWTTNEKLFF
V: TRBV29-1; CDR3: CSVESAGDYEQYF
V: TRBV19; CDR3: CASSILAGEEQFF
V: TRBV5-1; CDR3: CASSQQLGANVLTF
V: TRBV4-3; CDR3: CASSQSQGARETQYF
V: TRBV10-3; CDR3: CAIRQGDTGELFF
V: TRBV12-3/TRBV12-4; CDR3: CASLGLAGDYEQFF
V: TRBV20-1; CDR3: CSARAATGSPLHF
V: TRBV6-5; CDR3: CASGTSQETQYF
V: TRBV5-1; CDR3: CASRSYGTSGRASNEQFF
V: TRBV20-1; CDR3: CSASASGRYEQYF
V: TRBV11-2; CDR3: CASSFIGRGQETQYF
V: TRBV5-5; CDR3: CASSLGGSPHNEQFF
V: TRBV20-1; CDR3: CSASEGSAFF
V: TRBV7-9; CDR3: CASSLATGGGPDEQFF
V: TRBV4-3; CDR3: CASSQDVREGSEQFF
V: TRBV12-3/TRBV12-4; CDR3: CASRIQQGWGRANEQFF
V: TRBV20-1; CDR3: CSARQFQGRETQYF
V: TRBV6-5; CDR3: CASSLQGEGTEAFF
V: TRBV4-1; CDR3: CASSQEEGNYGYTF
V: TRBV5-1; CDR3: CASRFGQGSHEQYF
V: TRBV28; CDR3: CASSSSASGGDTQYF
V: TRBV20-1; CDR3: CSAREAASYNEQFF